The TCR beta chain under discussion was sequenced for a study of blood T cells in healthy people across ages. The study, taken as a whole, reports: Correlation between TCR beta diversity and naive T cell percentage was strong.

Regarding this clonotype: Its antigen is as yet unknown.

For every donor, a draw yielded ten milliliters of peripheral blood. Total RNA extracted from each sample amounted to at least 5.5 micrograms. Alongside a J-beta primer mix, a sample-barcoded 5' primer served in a second PCR lasting about 7 to 11 cycles. TCRdb ran MiXCR on the 5' RACE reads and lists one entry per CDR3 protein. The sample holds roughly 1,500,000 distinct CDR3 sequences; 34% are singletons and the top ten take approximately 11%. The CDR3 extends over 15 amino acids. J lost 8 bases, V lost 0 bases, and 2 bases had no gene match. Germline CDR1 is SEHNR and CDR2 is FQNEAQ (reference sequence).

Sequenced sample: blood. V and J are TRBV7-9 and TRBJ1-6; 9 bases line up with TRBD1. The TCR was taken from a young woman in good health. The CDR3 nucleotides are TGTGCCAGCAGCTTAGCGGACAGGGGACATTCACCCCTCCACTTT. The encoded protein is CASSLADRGHSPLHF.